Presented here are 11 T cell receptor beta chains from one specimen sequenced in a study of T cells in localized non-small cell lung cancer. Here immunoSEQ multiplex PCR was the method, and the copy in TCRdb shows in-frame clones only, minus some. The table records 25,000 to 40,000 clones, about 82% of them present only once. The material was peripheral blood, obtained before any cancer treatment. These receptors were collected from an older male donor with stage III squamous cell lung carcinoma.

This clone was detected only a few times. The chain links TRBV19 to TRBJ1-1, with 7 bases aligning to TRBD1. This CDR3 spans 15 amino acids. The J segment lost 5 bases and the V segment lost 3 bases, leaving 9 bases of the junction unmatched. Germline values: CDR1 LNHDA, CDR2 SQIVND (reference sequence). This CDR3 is CASSMVWAGGTEAFF. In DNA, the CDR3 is TGTGCCAGTAGTATGGTCTGGGCAGGGGGTACTGAAGCTTTCTTT.

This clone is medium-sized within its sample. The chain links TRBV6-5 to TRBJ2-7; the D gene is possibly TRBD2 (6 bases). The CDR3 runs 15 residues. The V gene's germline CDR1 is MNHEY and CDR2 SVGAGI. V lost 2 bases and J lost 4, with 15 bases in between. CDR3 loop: CASSYGGGQGYEQYF. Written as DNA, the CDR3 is TGTGCCAGCAGTTACGGGGGAGGACAAGGTTACGAGCAGTACTTC.

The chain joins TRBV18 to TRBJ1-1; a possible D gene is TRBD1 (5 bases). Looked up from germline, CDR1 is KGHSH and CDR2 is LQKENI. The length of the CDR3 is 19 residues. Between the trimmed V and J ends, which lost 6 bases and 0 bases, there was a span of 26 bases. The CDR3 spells CASSPRHAGNSGVNTEAFF. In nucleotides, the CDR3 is TGTGCCAGCTCTCCCCGGCATGCAGGGAATAGTGGGGTGAACACTGAAGCTTTCTTT.

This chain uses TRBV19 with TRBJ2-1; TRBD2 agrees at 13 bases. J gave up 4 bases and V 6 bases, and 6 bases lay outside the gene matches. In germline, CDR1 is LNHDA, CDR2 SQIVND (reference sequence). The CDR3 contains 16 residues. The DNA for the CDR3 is TGTGCCAGTAGCCCATGGGGACTAGCGGGGTACAATGAGCAGTTCTTC. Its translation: CASSPWGLAGYNEQFF.

The CDR3 DNA follows: TGTGCCAGCAGCTTAAGCAGCACAGATACGCAGTATTTT. This encodes CASSLSSTDTQYF. The V and J genes are TRBV5-6 and TRBJ2-3, with D hard to call. CDR1 is SGHDT and CDR2 is YYEEEE in the germline V gene. This CDR3 comprises 13 residues. The V end lost 2 bases, the J end lost 0 bases, and 4 bases lay between the germline ends.

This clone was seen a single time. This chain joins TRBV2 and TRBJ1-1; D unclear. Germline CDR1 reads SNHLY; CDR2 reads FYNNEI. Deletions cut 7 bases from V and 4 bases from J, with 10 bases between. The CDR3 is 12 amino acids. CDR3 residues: CASTLGSTEAFF. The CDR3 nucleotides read TGTGCCAGCACATTGGGGTCCACTGAAGCTTTCTTT.

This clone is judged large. The CDR3 protein is CATSNSDQPQHF. In DNA form, the CDR3 reads TGTGCCACCTCGAACTCTGATCAGCCCCAGCATTTT. The V call is TRBV6-6, the J call TRBJ1-5; D not certain. The length of the CDR3 is 12 residues. Germline V gene lookup returns CDR1 MNHNY and CDR2 SVGAGI (reference sequence). V was shortened by 10 bases and J by 5 bases, with 12 bases between the two germline ends.

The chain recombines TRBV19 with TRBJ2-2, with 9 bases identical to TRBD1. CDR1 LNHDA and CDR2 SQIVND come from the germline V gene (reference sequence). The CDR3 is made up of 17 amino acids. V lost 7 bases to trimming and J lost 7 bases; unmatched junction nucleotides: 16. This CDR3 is CASTTPGTGLFRGELFF. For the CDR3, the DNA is TGTGCCAGTACCACGCCCGGGACAGGGTTGTTCCGCGGGGAGCTGTTTTTT.

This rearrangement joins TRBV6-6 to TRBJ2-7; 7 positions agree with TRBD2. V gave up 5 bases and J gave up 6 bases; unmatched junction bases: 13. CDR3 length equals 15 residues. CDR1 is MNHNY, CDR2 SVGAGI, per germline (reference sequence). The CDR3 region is CASSHQNRRTSEQYF. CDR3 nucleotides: TGTGCCAGCAGTCACCAAAACAGGAGGACTAGCGAGCAGTACTTC.

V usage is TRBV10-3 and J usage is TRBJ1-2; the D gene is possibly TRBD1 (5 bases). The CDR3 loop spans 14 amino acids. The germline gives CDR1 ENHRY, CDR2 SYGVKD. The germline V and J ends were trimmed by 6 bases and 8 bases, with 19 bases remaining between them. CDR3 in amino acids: CAISPPGTTKGYTF. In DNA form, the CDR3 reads TGTGCCATCAGCCCCCCCGGGACGACGAAAGGCTACACCTTC.

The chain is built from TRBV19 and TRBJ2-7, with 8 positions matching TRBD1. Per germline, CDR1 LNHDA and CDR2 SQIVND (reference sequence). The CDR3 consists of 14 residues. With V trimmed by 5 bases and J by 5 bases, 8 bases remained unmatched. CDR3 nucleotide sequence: TGTGCCAGTAGTGCGCCAGGGGGCAAGCACGAGCAGTACTTC. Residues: CASSAPGGKHEQYF.